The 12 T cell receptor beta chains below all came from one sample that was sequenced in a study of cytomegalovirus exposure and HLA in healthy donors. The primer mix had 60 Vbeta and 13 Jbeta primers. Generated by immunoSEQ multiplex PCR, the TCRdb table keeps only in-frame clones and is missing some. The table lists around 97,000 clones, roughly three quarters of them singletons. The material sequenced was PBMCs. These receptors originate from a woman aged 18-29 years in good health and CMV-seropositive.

The CDR3 spells CASSIGGGSNQPQHF. CDR3 bases: TGTGCCAGTAGTATAGGGGGGGGGAGCAATCAGCCCCAGCATTTT. This chain links TRBV19 with TRBJ1-5, with D tentatively TRBD1 (5 bases). V was shortened by 1 base and J by 1 base, with 8 bases between the two germline ends. The CDR3 has 15 residues. CDR1 is LNHDA and CDR2 is SQIVND in the germline V gene (reference sequence).

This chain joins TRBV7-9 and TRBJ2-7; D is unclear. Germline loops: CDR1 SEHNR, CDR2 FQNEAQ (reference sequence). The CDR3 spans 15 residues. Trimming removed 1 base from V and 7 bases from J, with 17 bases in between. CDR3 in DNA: TGTGCCAGCAGCTTAGAGATTGGCGTACCGCGGGAGCAGTACTTC. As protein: CASSLEIGVPREQYF.

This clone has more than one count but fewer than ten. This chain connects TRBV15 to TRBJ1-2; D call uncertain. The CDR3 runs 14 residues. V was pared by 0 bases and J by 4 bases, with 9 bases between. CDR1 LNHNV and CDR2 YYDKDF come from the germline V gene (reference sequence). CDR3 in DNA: TGTGCCACCAGCAGAGATCGCGTTACCTATGGCTACACCTTC. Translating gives CATSRDRVTYGYTF.

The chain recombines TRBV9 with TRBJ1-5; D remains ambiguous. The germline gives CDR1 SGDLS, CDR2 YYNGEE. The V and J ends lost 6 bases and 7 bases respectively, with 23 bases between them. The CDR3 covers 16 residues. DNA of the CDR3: TGTGCCAGCAACCTTTCAGGACGGGGATGGTGGCAGCCCCAGCATTTT. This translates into CASNLSGRGWWQPQHF.

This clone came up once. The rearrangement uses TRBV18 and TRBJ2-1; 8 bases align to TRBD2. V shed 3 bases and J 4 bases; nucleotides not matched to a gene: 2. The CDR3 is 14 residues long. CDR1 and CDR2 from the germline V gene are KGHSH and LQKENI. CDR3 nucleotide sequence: TGTGCCAGCTCACCCTTAGCGGGGTACAATGAGCAGTTCTTC. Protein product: CASSPLAGYNEQFF.

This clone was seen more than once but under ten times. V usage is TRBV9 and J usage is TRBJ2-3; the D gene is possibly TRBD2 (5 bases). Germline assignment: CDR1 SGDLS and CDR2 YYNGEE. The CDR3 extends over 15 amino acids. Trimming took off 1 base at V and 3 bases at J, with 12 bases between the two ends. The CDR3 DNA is TGTGCCAGCAGCGTAACGGGAAGTCGGACAGATACGCAGTATTTT. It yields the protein CASSVTGSRTDTQYF.

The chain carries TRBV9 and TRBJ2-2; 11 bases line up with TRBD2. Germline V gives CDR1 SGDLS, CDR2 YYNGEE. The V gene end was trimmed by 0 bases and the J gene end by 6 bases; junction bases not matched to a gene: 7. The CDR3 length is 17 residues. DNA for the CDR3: TGTGCCAGCAGCGTAGTGGGTAGCGGGAGGGCCCCCGGGGAGCTGTTTTTT. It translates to CASSVVGSGRAPGELFF.

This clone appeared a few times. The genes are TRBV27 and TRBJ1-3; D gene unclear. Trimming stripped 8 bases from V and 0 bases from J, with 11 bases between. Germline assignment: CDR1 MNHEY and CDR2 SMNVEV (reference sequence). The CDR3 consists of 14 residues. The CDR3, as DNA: TGTGCCAGCGCGCCATTTAACTCTGGAAACACCATATATTTT. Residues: CASAPFNSGNTIYF.

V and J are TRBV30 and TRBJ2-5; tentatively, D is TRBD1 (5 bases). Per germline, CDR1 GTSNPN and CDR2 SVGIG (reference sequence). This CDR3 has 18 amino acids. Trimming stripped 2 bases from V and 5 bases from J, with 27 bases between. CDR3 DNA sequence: TGTGCCTGGAGTCCTCTGCACTTAGACAGTTGGGTCCGGGAGACCCAGTACTTC. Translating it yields CAWSPLHLDSWVRETQYF.

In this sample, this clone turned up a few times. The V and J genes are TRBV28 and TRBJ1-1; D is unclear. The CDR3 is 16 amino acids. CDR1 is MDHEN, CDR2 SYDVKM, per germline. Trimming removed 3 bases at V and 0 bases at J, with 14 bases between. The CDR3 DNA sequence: TGTGCCAGCAGTTTTGGAGGGTGGAGGGTGAACACTGAAGCTTTCTTT. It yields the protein CASSFGGWRVNTEAFF.

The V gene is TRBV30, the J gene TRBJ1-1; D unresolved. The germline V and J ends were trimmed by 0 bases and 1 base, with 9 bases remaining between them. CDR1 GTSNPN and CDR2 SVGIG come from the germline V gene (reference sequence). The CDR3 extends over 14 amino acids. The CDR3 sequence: CAWSVSRRNTEAFF. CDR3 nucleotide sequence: TGTGCCTGGAGTGTTTCGCGGAGGAACACTGAAGCTTTCTTT.

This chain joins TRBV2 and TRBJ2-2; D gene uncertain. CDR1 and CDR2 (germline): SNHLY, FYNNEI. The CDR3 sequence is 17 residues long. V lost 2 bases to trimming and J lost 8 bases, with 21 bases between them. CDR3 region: CASSEFRFSEQPGELFF. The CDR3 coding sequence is TGTGCCAGCAGTGAATTCCGGTTTTCGGAACAGCCGGGGGAGCTGTTTTTT. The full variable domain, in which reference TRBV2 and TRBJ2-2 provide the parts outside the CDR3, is EPEVTQTPSHQVTQMGQEVILRCVPISNHLYFYWYRQILGQKVEFLVSFYNNEISEKSEIFDDQFSVERPDGSNFTLKIRSTKLEDSAMYFCASSEFRFSEQPGELFFGEGSRLTVL.